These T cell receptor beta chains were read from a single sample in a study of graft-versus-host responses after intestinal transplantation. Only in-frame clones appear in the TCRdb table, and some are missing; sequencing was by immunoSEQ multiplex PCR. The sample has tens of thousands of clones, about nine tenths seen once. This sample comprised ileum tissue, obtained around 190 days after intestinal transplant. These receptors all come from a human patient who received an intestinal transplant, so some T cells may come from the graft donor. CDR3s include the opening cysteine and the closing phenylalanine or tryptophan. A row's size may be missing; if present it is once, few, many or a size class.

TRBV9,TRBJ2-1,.,CASSVIADSNEQFF
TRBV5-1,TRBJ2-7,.,CASNLAGGTYEQYF
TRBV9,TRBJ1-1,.,CASSVAGAGTEAFF
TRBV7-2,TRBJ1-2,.,CASSPGHSVGYTF
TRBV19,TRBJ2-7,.,CASSPYWEEDEQYF
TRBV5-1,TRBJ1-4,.,CASSTIPGQPNEKLFF
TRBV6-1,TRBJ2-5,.,CASREDGLAGTETQYF
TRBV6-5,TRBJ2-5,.,CASSYELRGRRETQYF
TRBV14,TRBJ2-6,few,CASSQDLGDPGANVLTF
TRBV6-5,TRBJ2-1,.,CASSYLTSGEYNEQFF
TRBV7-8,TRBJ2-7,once,CASSSPYEQYF
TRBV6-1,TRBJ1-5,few,CASSEPGGRGQPQHF
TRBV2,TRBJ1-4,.,CASRAGEKLFF
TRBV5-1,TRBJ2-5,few,CASSLFLRETQYF
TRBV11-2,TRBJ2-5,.,CASSLTTSRQETQYF
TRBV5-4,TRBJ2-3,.,CASSLRGHSTDTQYF
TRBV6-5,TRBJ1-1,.,CASREMFAMNTEAFF
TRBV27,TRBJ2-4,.,CASEGAGRQYF
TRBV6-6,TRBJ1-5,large,CASSYATGYSNQPQHF
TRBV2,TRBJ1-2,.,CASSPSWGYTF
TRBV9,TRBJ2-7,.,CASSVGALSYEQYF
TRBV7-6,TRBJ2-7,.,CASSLGTGGTYEQYF
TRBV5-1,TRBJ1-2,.,CASSLETARYGYTF
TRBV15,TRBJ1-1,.,CATSQGTGGNTEAFF
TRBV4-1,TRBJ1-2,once,CASSLRTGQGDGYTF
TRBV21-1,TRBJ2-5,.,CASSFGTGQETQYF
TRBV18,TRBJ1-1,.,CASSPVVQGENEAFF
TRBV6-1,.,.,CASSEGLAGALYEQYF
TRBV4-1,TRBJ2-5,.,CASSPRGNGETQYF
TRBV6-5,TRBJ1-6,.,CASRSGDTYNSPLHF
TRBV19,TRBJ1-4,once,CASSYSINEKLFF
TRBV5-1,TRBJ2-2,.,CASSLVETNTGELFF
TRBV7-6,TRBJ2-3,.,CASSLASGAPPTDTQYF
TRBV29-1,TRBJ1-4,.,CSVQLTGGDEKLFF